The present entry profiles one T cell receptor beta chain with its context. This sample was taken from a study of OX40 agonist ivuxolimab in advanced cancers. Germline lookup yields CDR1 SGHTA and CDR2 FQGTGA. The CDR3 covers 17 residues. The V and J ends lost 5 bases and 1 base respectively, with 15 bases between them. Here immunoSEQ multiplex PCR was the method, and the copy in TCRdb shows in-frame clones only, minus some. The profile covers around 80,000 clones, with around 86% appearing a single time and less than 3% taken by the ten largest. V is TRBV7-3 and J is TRBJ2-6, with D maybe TRBD1 (6 bases). This clonotype originated in an adult with an advanced solid tumor such as melanoma, head and neck, liver or kidney cancer. The sequencing used CD4+ or CD8+ T cells sorted from blood, collected in a trial of the OX40 agonist ivuxolimab. The CDR3: CASSVSGATSGANVLTF. Here the CDR3 DNA reads TGTGCCAGCAGCGTGTCAGGGGCTACATCTGGGGCCAACGTCCTGACTTTC.